This T cell receptor beta chain emerged from a study of metastatic and nonmetastatic thyroid tumors. TCRdb re-clonotyped the PCR reads through MiXCR. The sample holds about 2,100 clones, 40% to 50% seen once. Patients underwent thyroid surgery, and none had received any treatment before it. The V gene lost 5 bases and the J gene lost 2 bases, with 17 bases spanning the gap. The germline V gene encodes CDR1 SGHAT and CDR2 FQNNGV. The length of the CDR3 is 16 residues. This clone was observed a single time. This chain connects TRBV11-2 to TRBJ2-3, with unresolved D. What was sequenced was adjacent normal tissue. This clonotype was sampled from a female donor with papillary thyroid cancer or a benign thyroid nodule (not recorded which). Some clones in this sample may be carry-over from other donors' samples. CDR3 loop: CASSPNAETLTDTQYF. The CDR3 DNA is TGTGCCAGCAGCCCGAATGCGGAAACACTCACAGATACGCAGTATTTT.